The next 27 T cell receptor beta chains were all read from a single sample in a study of cytomegalovirus exposure and HLA in healthy donors. The PCR employed 60 Vbeta primers together with 13 Jbeta primers. Sequencing was performed with immunoSEQ multiplex PCR; in TCRdb, only in-frame clones are kept and a portion is missing. The sample yields fewer than 90,000 clones, about three quarters seen once. Sequenced input: PBMCs. These receptors were taken from a female donor in good health and CMV-seronegative.

This clone has only a few counts. The rearrangement uses TRBV29-1 and TRBJ2-3; 9 bases line up with TRBD1. The V gene end was trimmed by 6 bases and the J gene end by 3 bases; junction bases not matched to a gene: 13. Germline CDR1 SQVTM, CDR2 ANQGSEA. This CDR3 contains 16 residues. The CDR3 region is CSVLKGDRALTDTQYF. The DNA of the CDR3 is TGCAGCGTCCTAAAGGGGGACAGGGCGTTGACAGATACGCAGTATTTT.

This chain joins TRBV5-4 and TRBJ2-1; 8 bases align to TRBD1. The CDR3 covers 13 residues. With V trimmed by 2 bases and J by 6 bases, 1 base remained unmatched. In germline, CDR1 is SGHNT, CDR2 YYREEE (reference sequence). CDR3 in amino acids: CASSFTGGNEQFF. The CDR3 region has the DNA TGTGCCAGCAGCTTTACAGGGGGCAATGAGCAGTTCTTC.

This clone was counted a few times. DNA for the CDR3: TGTGCCAGCAGCTTACTGGGAGGGGACACTGAAGCTTTCTTT. Its translation is CASSLLGGDTEAFF. The gene calls are TRBV7-9 and TRBJ1-1; tentative D call: TRBD1 (5 bases). The germline gives CDR1 SEHNR, CDR2 FQNEAQ (reference sequence). This CDR3 region has 14 residues. Trimming cost V 2 bases and J 3 bases, with 10 bases left between them.

The chain combines TRBV7-2 with TRBJ1-6; 11 nucleotides agree with TRBD1. V gave up 5 bases and J gave up 7 bases; unmatched junction bases: 4. This CDR3 region has 15 residues. In germline, CDR1 is SGHTA, CDR2 FQGNSA. This CDR3 reads CASSQGQGANSPLHF. CDR3 nucleotide sequence: TGTGCCAGCAGCCAAGGACAGGGGGCGAATTCACCCCTCCACTTT.

V is TRBV7-9 and J is TRBJ1-1; 8 bases match TRBD1. There are 15 residues in the CDR3. J lost 4 bases, V lost 6 bases, and 10 bases had no gene match. Looked up from germline, CDR1 is SEHNR and CDR2 is FQNEAQ (reference sequence). The CDR3 DNA reads as TGTGCCAGCAGATCGACAGGGGCCGTTGGCACTGAAGCTTTCTTT. Translating it yields CASRSTGAVGTEAFF.

For the CDR3, the DNA is TGCGCCAGCAGCCCCAACGTCCCGGGACAGGTTATCTCTAACTATGGCTACACCTTC. As protein: CASSPNVPGQVISNYGYTF. V is TRBV5-1 and J is TRBJ1-2; 8 bases are shared with TRBD1. V gave up 4 bases and J gave up 0 bases; unmatched junction bases: 17. CDR3 length: 19 residues. Germline CDR1 SGHRS, CDR2 YFSETQ.

The rearrangement joins TRBV6-1 to TRBJ2-7; TRBD2 agrees at 8 bases. With V trimmed by 1 base and J by 0 bases, 5 bases remained unmatched. The CDR3 loop spans 16 amino acids. Germline CDR1 and CDR2: MNHNS and SASEGT. This CDR3 reads CASSEDLAGFSYEQYF. The CDR3 coding sequence is TGTGCCAGCAGTGAAGATTTAGCGGGGTTCTCCTACGAGCAGTACTTC.

This clone was found a few times. The V call is TRBV5-1, the J call TRBJ1-1, with no clear D. Germline loops: CDR1 SGHRS, CDR2 YFSETQ. The ends were cut back, 3 bases at V and 5 bases at J, with 14 bases in the middle. The CDR3 is made up of 14 amino acids. CDR3 nucleotides: TGCGCCAGCAGCTGGTCAGGTGAAGAGACTGAAGCTTTCTTT. Amino acids: CASSWSGEETEAFF.

The genes are TRBV13 and TRBJ2-1; possibly TRBD2 for D (6 bases). Germline-derived CDR1 and CDR2 are PRHDT and FYEKMQ (reference sequence). CDR3 length: 14 amino acids. Trimming took off 5 bases at V and 4 bases at J, with 12 bases between the two ends. DNA of the CDR3: TGTGCCAGCAGCAGGCGGGGAACGTACAATGAGCAGTTCTTC. Its translation is CASSRRGTYNEQFF.

The chain links TRBV19 to TRBJ2-7; 8 bases align to TRBD2. This CDR3 contains 15 residues. CDR1 is LNHDA and CDR2 is SQIVND in the germline V gene (reference sequence). V lost 5 bases and J lost 0; bases outside the gene matches: 6. CDR3 in DNA: TGTGCCAGTAGTCCCCTCGGGAGGGGCTCCTACGAGCAGTACTTC. It is translated as CASSPLGRGSYEQYF.

The V gene is TRBV7-2, the J gene TRBJ2-7; possible D gene TRBD1, 6 bases. The CDR3 consists of 14 residues. Per germline, CDR1 SGHTA and CDR2 FQGNSA. The V gene lost 5 bases and the J gene lost 5 bases, with 16 bases spanning the gap. CDR3 sequence: CASSPRGLGHEQYF. Written as DNA, the CDR3 is TGTGCCAGCAGCCCCAGGGGCCTTGGGCACGAGCAGTACTTC. Full variable domain (outside the CDR3, taken from reference TRBV7-2 and TRBJ2-7): GAGVSQSPSNKVTEKGKDVELRCDPISGHTALYWYRQSLGQGLEFLIYFQGNSAPDKSGLPSDRFSAERTGGSVSTLTIQRTQQEDSAVYLCASSPRGLGHEQYFGPGTRLTVT.

This chain joins TRBV5-1 and TRBJ1-1; D gene unclear. CDR3 length: 14 residues. V was pared by 1 base and J by 5 bases, with 12 bases between. Germline CDR1 SGHRS, CDR2 YFSETQ. The chain's CDR3 is CASSLIPTLTEAFF. CDR3 DNA sequence: TGCGCCAGCAGCTTGATACCGACTCTAACTGAAGCTTTCTTT.

The chain employs TRBV6-1 and TRBJ2-7; the D gene is possibly TRBD1 (6 bases). The length of the CDR3 is 14 residues. V shed 8 bases and J shed 7 bases, with 21 bases lying between them. Germline loops: CDR1 MNHNS, CDR2 SASEGT. CDR3 sequence (DNA): TGTGCCAGCTTAATGAGCAACAGGGATTTGGAGCAGTACTTC. Protein: CASLMSNRDLEQYF.

This clone was observed a single time. V usage is TRBV21-1 and J usage is TRBJ1-1; the D call TRBD1 from the table was never checked on the DNA. TRBV21-1 is labeled a pseudogene. The CDR3 runs 13 residues. The CDR3 bases are TGTGCCAGCAGCAAAAGGGACAGCACTGAAGCTTTCTTT. Amino acid sequence: CASSKRDSTEAFF.

The chain uses TRBV2 and TRBJ2-7; D may be TRBD1 (6 bases). The CDR3 totals 16 residues. The germline V gene encodes CDR1 SNHLY and CDR2 FYNNEI. Trimming took 5 bases from V and 6 from J, leaving 23 bases between them. As DNA, the CDR3 is TGTGCCAGCAGTCGAGGAAGTACAGGGAAGGGTAGCGAGCAGTACTTC. It yields the protein CASSRGSTGKGSEQYF.

The chain links TRBV5-4 to TRBJ1-2; 8 bases align to TRBD1. The CDR3 runs 14 residues. Germline assignment: CDR1 SGHNT and CDR2 YYREEE (reference sequence). V dropped 5 bases and J dropped 4; count of bases not matched to a gene: 7. CDR3: CASSPDDRGYGYTF. CDR3 nucleotide sequence: TGTGCCAGCAGTCCCGATGACAGGGGCTATGGCTACACCTTC.

This chain links TRBV5-1 with TRBJ1-2; possibly TRBD1 for D (6 bases). Germline-derived CDR1 and CDR2 are SGHRS and YFSETQ. The CDR3 consists of 13 residues. V lost 0 bases and J 8 bases, leaving 11 bases between the germline ends. CDR3 coding DNA: TGCGCCAGCAGCTTGGGAGGGGGGGACGGCTACACCTTC. It codes for CASSLGGGDGYTF.

The chain joins TRBV6-5 to TRBJ1-3; TRBD1 might be the D (5 bases). The germline V gene has CDR1 MNHEY and CDR2 SVGAGI. The CDR3 has 15 residues. Trimming removed 6 bases at V and 1 base at J, with 13 bases between. CDR3 sequence reads: CASRYDSSSGNTIYF. The CDR3 coding sequence is TGTGCCAGCAGATACGACAGCTCATCTGGAAACACCATATATTTT.

This chain connects TRBV29-1 to TRBJ1-2; TRBD1 agrees at 11 bases. J lost 3 bases, V lost 7 bases, and 4 bases had no gene match. The germline V gene has CDR1 SQVTM and CDR2 ANQGSEA. The CDR3 covers 13 residues. CDR3 protein: CSARDRGDYGYTF. The CDR3 DNA reads TGCAGCGCCCGGGACAGGGGGGACTATGGCTACACCTTC. Filled out from reference TRBV29-1 and TRBJ1-2, the complete variable domain reads SAVISQKPSRDICQRGTSLTIQCQVDSQVTMMFWYRQQPGQSLTLIATANQGSEATYESGFVIDKFPISRPNLTFSTLTVSNMSPEDSSIYLCSARDRGDYGYTFGSGTRLTVV.

The J gene is TRBJ2-7, the V gene TRBV30; no definite D call. This CDR3 contains 12 residues. Germline V CDR1 and CDR2: GTSNPN, SVGIG (reference sequence). V lost 0 bases to trimming and J lost 4 bases, with 7 bases between them. The CDR3 nucleotides are TGTGCCTGGAGTGTACTCCATTACGAGCAGTACTTC. Translation gives CAWSVLHYEQYF.

This sequence joins TRBV5-8 and TRBJ1-4; TRBD1 is a possible D gene (6 bases). Germline lookup yields CDR1 SGHTS and CDR2 YDEGEE. The CDR3 totals 16 residues. The V gene lost 5 bases and the J gene lost 1 base, with 15 bases spanning the gap. CDR3 amino acids: CASRVGGEGTNEKLFF. CDR3 sequence (DNA): TGTGCCAGCAGGGTAGGGGGGGAGGGAACTAATGAAAAACTGTTTTTT.

The rearrangement links TRBV5-1 to TRBJ2-7; a possible D gene is TRBD2 (5 bases). V was pared by 4 bases and J by 6 bases, with 17 bases between. The CDR3 totals 14 residues. The V gene's germline CDR1 is SGHRS and CDR2 YFSETQ. The CDR3 region has the DNA TGCGCCAGCAGCCCGAAAGGAGGCGCGTTCGAGCAGTACTTC. Translating it yields CASSPKGGAFEQYF.

Details on this clone: Other DNA sequences in this specimen translate into the identical CDR3. This rearrangement joins TRBV15 to TRBJ1-6; 7 bases agree with TRBD1. In germline, CDR1 is LNHNV, CDR2 YYDKDF (reference sequence). Trimming took 5 bases from V and 3 from J; bases not matched to a gene: 1. CDR3 length: 14 amino acids. CDR3 DNA sequence: TGTGCCACCAGCCGACAGGGCTATAATTCACCCCTCCACTTT. This encodes CATSRQGYNSPLHF.

The chain has TRBV5-1 and TRBJ2-7; the D is unclear. This CDR3 has 14 residues. The V and J ends lost 7 bases and 1 base respectively, with 15 bases between them. Germline V gene sequence: CDR1 SGHRS, CDR2 YFSETQ. CDR3 sequence reads: CASFESPQSYEQYF. For the CDR3, the DNA is TGCGCCAGCTTCGAAAGCCCCCAATCCTACGAGCAGTACTTC.

The V call is TRBV28, the J call TRBJ2-5; a possible D gene is TRBD2 (6 bases). Germline V CDR1 and CDR2: MDHEN, SYDVKM. This CDR3 has 12 amino acids. V lost 7 bases and J lost 1, with 7 bases in between. This CDR3 is CASKEGQETQYF. CDR3 nucleotide sequence: TGTGCCAGCAAGGAGGGCCAAGAGACCCAGTACTTC.

This clone was recorded once. The rearrangement uses TRBV7-6 and TRBJ1-5, with 8 bases identical to TRBD1. With V trimmed by 4 bases and J by 0 bases, 8 bases remained unmatched. The CDR3 loop spans 17 amino acids. CDR1 and CDR2 (germline): SGHVS, FNYEAQ. The CDR3 DNA reads TGTGCCAGCAGCTCCGGGACAGGACCCTTTAGCAATCAGCCCCAGCATTTT. Translated: CASSSGTGPFSNQPQHF.

The CDR3 spells CASRPGGNSNQPQHF. CDR3 nucleotide sequence: TGTGCCAGCAGGCCGGGAGGGAATAGCAATCAGCCCCAGCATTTT. The chain employs TRBV6-5 and TRBJ1-5; D unclear. The CDR3 is 15 amino acids. V lost 6 bases to trimming and J lost 0 bases, with 12 bases between them. Germline V gives CDR1 MNHEY, CDR2 SVGAGI.